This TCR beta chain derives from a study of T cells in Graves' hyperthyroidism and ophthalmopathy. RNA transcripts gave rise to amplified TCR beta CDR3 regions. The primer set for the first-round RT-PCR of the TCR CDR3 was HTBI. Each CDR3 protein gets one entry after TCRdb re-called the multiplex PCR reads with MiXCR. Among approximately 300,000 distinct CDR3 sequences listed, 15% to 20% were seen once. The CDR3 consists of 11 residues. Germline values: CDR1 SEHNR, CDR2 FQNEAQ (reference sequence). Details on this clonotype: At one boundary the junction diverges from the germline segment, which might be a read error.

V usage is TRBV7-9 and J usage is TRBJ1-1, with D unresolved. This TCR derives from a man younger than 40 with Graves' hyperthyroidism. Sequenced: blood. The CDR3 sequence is CASSFHTGAFF. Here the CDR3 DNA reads TGTGCCAGCAGCTTTCATACTGGAGCTTTCTTT. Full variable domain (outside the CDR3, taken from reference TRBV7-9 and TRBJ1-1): DTGVSQNPRHKITKRGQNVTFRCDPISEHNRLYWYRQTLGQGPEFLTYFQNEAQLEKSRLLSDRFSAERPKGSFSTLEIQRTEQGDSAMYLCASSFHTGAFFGQGTRLTVV.